The 16 T cell receptor beta chains presented below share a single source sample, sequenced in a study of tumor and adjacent non-tumor tissue in lung cancer. Three rounds of nested PCR, following a modified ARM-PCR protocol, produced the TCRbeta library. TCRdb reanalysed the multiplex PCR reads using MiXCR and keeps one entry per CDR3 protein. Among 75,000 to 90,000 distinct CDR3 sequences listed, 75% to 85% were seen once. This sample's RNA came from whole unsorted tissue. The normal lung tissue was taken more than 3 cm from the tumor edge. What was sequenced was distant non-tumor lung tissue. The receptors were sampled from a woman in her forties or fifties with non-small cell lung cancer.

Concerning this clonotype itself: One base away lies a much larger clone, so this may be a sequencing read error. The V gene is TRBV4-1, the J gene TRBJ1-1; D perhaps matches TRBD1 (6 bases). CDR1 MGHRA and CDR2 YSYEKL come from the germline V gene. V lost 1 base and J lost 7, with 19 bases in between. This CDR3 has 16 amino acids. DNA for the CDR3: TGCGCCAGCAGCCAAGGATTTAGGGACATCTCCTTTGAAGCTTTCTTT. It is translated as CASSQGFRDISFEAFF.

The V call is TRBV11-2, the J call TRBJ2-7, with a tentative D call TRBD1 (5 bases). The CDR3 is 13 residues long. The V end lost 0 bases, the J end lost 9 bases, and 12 bases lay between the germline ends. Germline V CDR1 and CDR2: SGHAT, FQNNGV. Here the CDR3 reads CASSLDQGMGQYF. For the CDR3, the DNA is TGTGCCAGCAGCTTAGATCAGGGCATGGGGCAGTACTTC.

A single count supports this clonotype. Germline is not matched at one junction end, which may reflect a read error. This chain uses TRBV6-5 with TRBJ1-2, with 7 bases lining up with TRBD1. The CDR3 loop spans 15 amino acids. The germline gives CDR1 MNHEY, CDR2 SVGAGI. CDR3 DNA sequence: TGTGCCAGCGGTTACGCCGGGACAGCTCCTCATGGCTACACCTTC. This translates into CASGYAGTAPHGYTF.

Regarding this clonotype: A read error may explain this, as a much larger clone is one base away. The chain recombines TRBV28 with TRBJ2-1; tentatively, D is TRBD2 (6 bases). Trimming left V 1 base short and J 0 bases short, with 10 bases between. The CDR3 extends over 16 amino acids. CDR1 is MDHEN, CDR2 SYDVKM, per germline. The chain's CDR3 is CASSLFGGLSYNEQFF. DNA for the CDR3: TGTGCCAGCAGTTTATTCGGGGGTCTCTCCTACAATGAGCAGTTCTTC.

The chain employs TRBV4-1 and TRBJ1-5, with no clear D. V was shortened by 1 base and J by 6 bases, with 13 bases between the two germline ends. The CDR3 runs 15 residues. The germline gives CDR1 MGHRA, CDR2 YSYEKL. The CDR3 bases are TGCGCCAGCAGCCAAGTAGCCGGATCCAGTCAGCCCCAGCATTTT. This codes for CASSQVAGSSQPQHF.

This clonotype occurred once. The chain recombines TRBV4-1 with TRBJ2-2, with TRBD2 identical over 15 bases. This CDR3 is built from 21 residues. Germline V CDR1 and CDR2: MGHRA, YSYEKL. V lost 7 bases and J lost 0; bases outside the gene matches: 15. CDR3 bases: TGCGCCAGCAATCAGTACGAAGGACTAGCGGGAGGGCCCGCGAACACCGGGGAGCTGTTTTTT. Encoded protein: CASNQYEGLAGGPANTGELFF.

This chain joins TRBV6-1 and TRBJ2-1, with unresolved D. This CDR3 contains 13 residues. Germline V gives CDR1 MNHNS, CDR2 SASEGT. Trimming stripped 9 bases from V and 8 bases from J, with 17 bases between. The CDR3 loop reads CASSIQGPHEQFF. The DNA for the CDR3 is TGTGCCAGTAGTATACAAGGGCCTCATGAGCAGTTCTTC.

This clonotype was found many times. CDR3: CASSLRQGSENIQYF. CDR3 sequence (DNA): TGCGCCAGCAGCTTACGACAGGGGAGTGAGAACATTCAGTACTTC. The chain carries TRBV5-1 and TRBJ2-4; 8 bases line up with TRBD1. The CDR3 runs 15 residues. Trimming cost V 2 bases and J 7 bases; bases outside gene matches: 8. Germline assignment: CDR1 SGHRS and CDR2 YFSETQ.

Worth noting for this clonotype: The junction does not match germline at one end; this may be a read error. The chain has TRBV29-1 and TRBJ1-1; no definite D call. The CDR3 is 13 amino acids. CDR1 and CDR2 from the germline V gene are SQVTM and ANQGSEA. CDR3 sequence reads: CSVERLSNTEGFF. CDR3 sequence (DNA): TGCAGCGTTGAACGGTTATCTAACACTGAAGGTTTCTTT.

A note on this clonotype: The CDR3 ends on some other residue instead of the conserved phenylalanine or tryptophan, so this is likely a read error. The chain employs TRBV12-3 or TRBV12-4 and TRBJ2-5; D not certain. The CDR3 sequence is 16 residues long. Trimming removed 2 bases at V and 2 bases at J, with 15 bases between. The CDR3 coding sequence is TGTGCCAGCAGTTTATGGCACGGAAGCAGACAAGAGACCCAGTACTAC. Amino acid sequence: CASSLWHGSRQETQYY.

As to this clonotype: A junction end diverges from the germline sequence, so it may reflect a read error. This chain connects TRBV29-1 to TRBJ2-7; 10 bases map to TRBD1. This CDR3 has 13 amino acids. Germline V gene lookup returns CDR1 SQVTM and CDR2 ANQGSEA. The CDR3 region is CIVATGQGNEQYF. The CDR3 DNA reads as TGCATCGTTGCGACGGGACAGGGGAACGAGCAGTACTTC.

The rearrangement uses TRBV28 and TRBJ2-2; 8 nucleotides agree with TRBD2. This CDR3 region has 17 residues. V gave up 5 bases and J gave up 7 bases; unmatched junction bases: 15. Germline V lookup: CDR1 MDHEN, CDR2 SYDVKM. The CDR3 nucleotides are TGTGCCAGCAGTATAAATATCGGGAGGGCCAGCATCGGGGAGCTGTTTTTT. Translating it yields CASSINIGRASIGELFF.

A word on this clonotype: Germline is not matched at one junction end, which may reflect a read error. V gene TRBV12-3 or TRBV12-4 combines with J gene TRBJ2-6, with D perhaps being TRBD1 or TRBD2 (5 bases each). The CDR3 length is 16 residues. The CDR3 DNA follows: TGTGCCAGCAGTGCGGGCAGTAACTCTGGGGCCAACGTCCTAGCTTTC. Its translation: CASSAGSNSGANVLAF.

The CDR3: CASSLWEGYQETQYF. The CDR3 DNA reads TGTGCCAGCAGTTTATGGGAAGGGTACCAAGAGACCCAGTACTTC. The rearrangement links TRBV12-3 or TRBV12-4 to TRBJ2-5; D is undetermined. The ends were cut back, 2 bases at V and 0 bases at J, with 10 bases in the middle. This CDR3 has 15 residues.

Remarks on this clonotype: Its ends do not fully match the called genes, so a read error is possible. The gene calls are TRBV30 and TRBJ2-2, with a possible D match to TRBD2 (6 bases). The CDR3 loop spans 13 amino acids. Looked up from germline, CDR1 is GTSNPN and CDR2 is SVGIG (reference sequence). The CDR3 nucleotides read TGTTCCTGGACTATAAGGGGAAACGGGGAGCTGTTTTTT. This translates into CSWTIRGNGELFF. Supplemented by reference TRBV30 and TRBJ2-2, the full variable domain reads SQTIHQWPATLVQPVGSPLSLECTVEGTSNPNLYWYRQAAGRGLQLLFYSVGIGQISSEVPQNLSASRPQDRQFILSSKKLLLSDSGFYLCSWTIRGNGELFFGEGSRLTVL.

For this clonotype: As the CDR3 is not closed by the conserved phenylalanine or tryptophan, this likely results from a read error. The rearrangement links TRBV11-2 to TRBJ2-7; 11 bases fit TRBD2. Germline CDR1 is SGHAT and CDR2 is FQNNGV. The CDR3 consists of 15 residues. The CDR3 region is CVSSPGLAAPYEQYL. In DNA form, the CDR3 reads TGTGTCAGCAGCCCGGGACTAGCGGCACCCTACGAGCAGTACTTA.